This TCR beta chain originates from a study of cytomegalovirus exposure and HLA in healthy donors. Regarding the study as a whole: Presence/absence analyses supposed approximately even sequencing depth among donors.

In germline, CDR1 is SEHNR, CDR2 FQNEAQ (reference sequence). The CDR3 is 12 amino acids. Deletions cut 4 bases from V and 7 bases from J, with 8 bases between. Note on this clone: What it binds is unknown.

The study ran its PCR with 60 Vbeta and 13 Jbeta primers. TCRdb keeps only in-frame clones here, not all; method: immunoSEQ multiplex PCR. The sample carries under 150,000 clones, roughly 62% recorded once. The sequencing input was PBMCs. The TCR originated in a man aged 60-69 years in good health and CMV-seronegative. V gene TRBV7-9 combines with J gene TRBJ1-5; possibly TRBD1 for D (6 bases). The DNA of the CDR3 is TGTGCCAGCAGCTCGGACAGCCAGCCCCAGCATTTT. Protein sequence: CASSSDSQPQHF.